Presented here are 29 T cell receptor beta chains from one specimen sequenced in a study of PD-L1 blockade in urothelial cancer. Time point described: peripheral blood 6 weeks after treatment start. Method: immunoSEQ multiplex PCR; TCRdb's copy keeps in-frame clones and lacks some. The data show some 31,000 clones, with around four fifths seen just once and 2.5% to 3% held by the top ten. The sequencing used PBMCs, collected around atezolizumab (anti-PD-L1) treatment. These receptor sequences come from a man between 65 and 85 years old with urothelial cancer.

J is TRBJ1-1 and V is TRBV28, with D possibly matching TRBD1 (6 bases). This CDR3 region has 16 residues. The germline gives CDR1 MDHEN, CDR2 SYDVKM. Trimming pared 6 bases from V and 1 base from J, leaving 18 bases between. The CDR3 DNA reads as TGTGCCAGCAGCCCCCCCCGGACAGCTAGGAACACTGAAGCTTTCTTT. It codes for CASSPPRTARNTEAFF.

This sequence joins TRBV19 and TRBJ1-2; TRBD1 agrees at 7 bases. Germline V CDR1 and CDR2: LNHDA, SQIVND (reference sequence). CDR3 length: 12 residues. J lost 6 bases, V lost 9 bases, and 7 bases had no gene match. The CDR3 reads CASLGTVNGYTF. CDR3 sequence (DNA): TGTGCCAGCCTAGGGACAGTGAATGGCTACACCTTC.

The chain uses TRBV5-1 and TRBJ2-3, with a weak D call TRBD2 (5 bases). Trimming shortened V by 2 bases and J by 1 base, and 11 bases separated the two germline ends. CDR3 length: 15 amino acids. CDR1 and CDR2 (germline): SGHRS, YFSETQ. As DNA, the CDR3 is TGCGCCAGCAGCTTTTCTGGACTGGGCACAGATACGCAGTATTTT. Translating gives CASSFSGLGTDTQYF. Combining the CDR3 with reference TRBV5-1 and TRBJ2-3 gives the whole variable domain KAGVTQTPRYLIKTRGQQVTLSCSPISGHRSVSWYQQTPGQGLQFLFEYFSETQRNKGNFPGRFSGRQFSNSRSEMNVSTLELGDSALYLCASSFSGLGTDTQYFGPGTRLTVL.

The chain carries TRBV30 and TRBJ1-5; D gene unclear. The CDR3 is 13 residues long. V lost 3 bases and J 6 bases, leaving 12 bases between the germline ends. Germline values: CDR1 GTSNPN, CDR2 SVGIG (reference sequence). The CDR3 DNA sequence: TGTGCCTGGAGGGCAGGTCCCCTTCAGCCCCAGCATTTT. It codes for CAWRAGPLQPQHF.

This clone was observed a few times. V usage is TRBV29-1 and J usage is TRBJ2-2, with D perhaps TRBD1 (6 bases). Trimming took 2 bases from V and 2 from J, leaving 9 bases between them. Germline loops: CDR1 SQVTM, CDR2 ANQGSEA. The CDR3 loop spans 14 amino acids. The CDR3 reads CSVEWTVNTGELFF. CDR3 DNA sequence: TGCAGCGTTGAATGGACAGTAAACACCGGGGAGCTGTTTTTT.

This clone appeared a single time. The chain joins TRBV30 to TRBJ1-5; TRBD1 might be the D (5 bases). Germline loops: CDR1 GTSNPN, CDR2 SVGIG (reference sequence). The V gene lost 3 bases and the J gene lost 5 bases, with 14 bases spanning the gap. This CDR3 has 14 amino acids. CDR3: CAWSGGMSDQPQHF. CDR3 DNA: TGTGCCTGGAGCGGGGGAATGAGCGATCAGCCCCAGCATTTT.

The chain couples TRBV10-3 to TRBJ2-5; 7 bases fit TRBD1. Germline CDR1 ENHRY, CDR2 SYGVKD. The CDR3 runs 14 residues. The trim removed 10 bases at V and 1 base at J, leaving 9 bases unmatched. CDR3 sequence reads: CATAGTASQETQYF. Written as DNA, the CDR3 is TGTGCCACGGCAGGGACAGCTAGCCAAGAGACCCAGTACTTC.

This clone appeared once. This chain uses TRBV4-1 with TRBJ2-1; tentative D call: TRBD1 (7 bases). Trimming left V 4 bases short and J 0 bases short, with 22 bases between. Germline lookup yields CDR1 MGHRA and CDR2 YSYEKL. The CDR3 loop spans 19 amino acids. As DNA, the CDR3 is TGCGCCAGCAGCCGCGCGGCTCAGGGGGGATTAAGCTCCTACAATGAGCAGTTCTTC. Translating gives CASSRAAQGGLSSYNEQFF.

This sequence joins TRBV7-2 and TRBJ1-1; D unclear. Germline values: CDR1 SGHTA, CDR2 FQGNSA. This CDR3 has 11 amino acids. V was cut by 5 bases and J by 1 base, with 2 bases left in between. CDR3 amino acids: CASSQNTEAFF. The CDR3 DNA reads as TGTGCCAGCAGCCAGAACACTGAAGCTTTCTTT.

The chain carries TRBV19 and TRBJ1-5; TRBD1 might be the D (5 bases). The CDR3 runs 13 residues. The germline V gene has CDR1 LNHDA and CDR2 SQIVND (reference sequence). V lost 3 bases and J 7 bases, leaving 10 bases between the germline ends. In DNA form, the CDR3 reads TGTGCCAGTAGTATTGCCAGGGAACAGCCCCAGCATTTT. Encoded protein: CASSIAREQPQHF.

The chain is built from TRBV2 and TRBJ2-1; a possible D gene is TRBD1 (6 bases). The CDR3 has 14 amino acids. Germline V gives CDR1 SNHLY, CDR2 FYNNEI. The ends were cut back, 8 bases at V and 7 bases at J, with 18 bases in the middle. The CDR3 reads CASEIRRGGNEQFF. CDR3 coding DNA: TGTGCCAGCGAAATCCGCAGGGGTGGGAATGAGCAGTTCTTC.

In this sample, this clone turned up once. The rearrangement uses TRBV6-5 and TRBJ1-2; D might be TRBD1 (6 bases). The CDR3 is 15 amino acids. The V gene lost 6 bases and the J gene lost 4 bases, with 18 bases spanning the gap. Germline V gene lookup returns CDR1 MNHEY and CDR2 SVGAGI. This CDR3 is CASSRAAGALYGYTF. Written as DNA, the CDR3 is TGTGCCAGCAGCCGGGCGGCAGGGGCGCTCTATGGCTACACCTTC.

The chain recombines TRBV18 with TRBJ1-4, with 9 positions matching TRBD1. Germline V lookup: CDR1 KGHSH, CDR2 LQKENI. The CDR3 is 16 amino acids. V lost 4 bases, J lost 0 bases, and 3 bases stayed unmatched. This CDR3 is CASSQGQGSTNEKLFF. DNA of the CDR3: TGTGCCAGCTCACAAGGACAGGGGTCAACTAATGAAAAACTGTTTTTT.

This chain joins TRBV29-1 and TRBJ2-3; D might be TRBD1 (6 bases). Germline CDR1 and CDR2: SQVTM and ANQGSEA. V was pared by 5 bases and J by 0 bases, with 12 bases between. The CDR3 consists of 14 residues. As DNA, the CDR3 is TGCAGCGTTCGGACAGATACTAGCACAGATACGCAGTATTTT. Protein sequence: CSVRTDTSTDTQYF.

The gene calls are TRBV6-6 and TRBJ1-5, with D maybe TRBD1 (6 bases). This CDR3 spans 13 amino acids. Germline V gene data show CDR1 as MNHNY and CDR2 as SVGAGI (reference sequence). Between the trimmed V and J ends, which lost 5 bases and 4 bases, there was a span of 9 bases. This CDR3 is CASSAQGNQPQHF. CDR3 sequence (DNA): TGTGCCAGCAGTGCACAGGGAAATCAGCCCCAGCATTTT.

This clone turned up a few times. The gene calls are TRBV2 and TRBJ2-2; D is possibly TRBD2 (5 bases). Germline values: CDR1 SNHLY, CDR2 FYNNEI. Deletions cut 7 bases from V and 0 bases from J, with 6 bases between. The CDR3 covers 13 residues. The CDR3 here is CASTSSNTGELFF. CDR3 coding DNA: TGTGCCAGCACTAGCTCGAACACCGGGGAGCTGTTTTTT.

This clone was counted only a few times. This chain links TRBV28 with TRBJ1-2, with 11 bases fitting TRBD1. The CDR3 extends over 11 amino acids. Per the germline V gene, CDR1 is MDHEN and CDR2 is SYDVKM. After removal of 8 bases from V and 7 bases from J, the junction contained 0 bases not matched to a gene. The DNA of the CDR3 is TGTGCCAGCGGACAGGGGGCTGGCTACACCTTC. Amino acid sequence: CASGQGAGYTF.

J is TRBJ2-7 and V is TRBV6-5; D gene uncertain. The CDR3 consists of 13 residues. The ends were cut back, 6 bases at V and 0 bases at J, with 9 bases in the middle. Per germline, CDR1 MNHEY and CDR2 SVGAGI. The CDR3 here is CASRQTSSYEQYF. The CDR3 DNA reads TGTGCCAGCAGACAGACGAGCTCCTACGAGCAGTACTTC.

CDR3 coding DNA: TGCGCCAGCAAGCAGGAGGGGCCGTTCACTGAAGCTTTCTTT. This codes for CASKQEGPFTEAFF. The V call is TRBV5-1, the J call TRBJ1-1, with a weak D call TRBD1 (5 bases). Trimming removed 6 bases from V and 4 bases from J, with 16 bases in between. The CDR3 covers 14 residues. Germline lookup yields CDR1 SGHRS and CDR2 YFSETQ.

The V and J genes are TRBV5-4 and TRBJ2-5; D might be TRBD2 (7 bases). The CDR3 has 13 residues. The V end lost 1 base, the J end lost 5 bases, and 9 bases lay between the germline ends. The germline V gene encodes CDR1 SGHNT and CDR2 YYREEE (reference sequence). Written as DNA, the CDR3 is TGTGCCAGCAGCTTGAGGGGGGGGGAGACCCAGTACTTC. Amino acids: CASSLRGGETQYF.

The chain is built from TRBV27 and TRBJ2-1, with 9 bases aligning to TRBD1. The CDR3 contains 16 residues. Trimming removed 2 bases from V and 3 bases from J; junction bases left unmatched: 5. The V gene's germline CDR1 is MNHEY and CDR2 SMNVEV (reference sequence). CDR3 sequence: CASSLKQGALYNEQFF. Here the CDR3 DNA reads TGTGCCAGCAGTTTAAAACAGGGGGCCCTCTACAATGAGCAGTTCTTC.

The J gene is TRBJ1-5, the V gene TRBV27, with a weak D call TRBD1 (6 bases). The CDR3 is 17 residues long. V lost 6 bases and J lost 5, with 23 bases in between. CDR1 and CDR2 (germline): MNHEY, SMNVEV (reference sequence). CDR3 sequence: CASSSSPLGGRDQPQHF. For the CDR3, the DNA is TGTGCCAGCAGCTCCTCCCCGTTAGGGGGGAGGGATCAGCCCCAGCATTTT.

To note about this clone: The junction departs from germline at one end; a sequencing error may be responsible. The chain couples TRBV6-4 to TRBJ2-2; D call uncertain. The CDR3 contains 14 residues. Germline V lookup: CDR1 MRHNA, CDR2 SNTAGT. CDR3 DNA sequence: TGTACCAGCAGTATCGAGTCGGACACCGGGGAGCTGTTTTTT. As protein: CTSSIESDTGELFF.

This clone was recorded only once. The chain is built from TRBV11-2 and TRBJ2-3; perhaps TRBD1 as D (6 bases). Germline V lookup: CDR1 SGHAT, CDR2 FQNNGV. The CDR3 totals 16 residues. Trimming removed 4 bases at V and 0 bases at J, with 14 bases between. CDR3 in DNA: TGTGCCAGCAGCTGGACCGGGACACCTAGCACAGATACGCAGTATTTT. This codes for CASSWTGTPSTDTQYF.

The chain recombines TRBV29-1 with TRBJ2-2; 7 bases align to TRBD2. The CDR3 contains 14 residues. CDR1 is SQVTM and CDR2 is ANQGSEA in the germline V gene. With 7 bases clipped from V and 6 bases from J, the junction kept 11 bases outside the gene matches. In DNA, the CDR3 is TGCAGCGCCTTAGTTTGGGGGGGATCCGGGGAGCTGTTTTTT. It yields the protein CSALVWGGSGELFF.

V and J are TRBV5-4 and TRBJ1-2; weak D call: TRBD1 (5 bases). The CDR3 sequence is 13 residues long. Germline CDR1 reads SGHNT; CDR2 reads YYREEE (reference sequence). V dropped 5 bases and J dropped 3 bases, with 11 bases sitting between them. CDR3 in amino acids: CASSQSGYYGYTF. CDR3 DNA: TGTGCCAGCAGTCAGTCAGGGTACTATGGCTACACCTTC.

This rearrangement joins TRBV29-1 to TRBJ1-5; 7 nucleotides match TRBD1. V trimming: 5 bases; J trimming: 4 bases; junction bases outside the gene matches: 8. The CDR3 has 14 residues. Germline V gene lookup returns CDR1 SQVTM and CDR2 ANQGSEA. The chain's CDR3 is CSVTVGTVNQPQHF. The CDR3 DNA follows: TGCAGCGTTACCGTAGGGACAGTAAATCAGCCCCAGCATTTT.

This clone is medium-sized in the sample. The rearrangement joins TRBV10-3 to TRBJ2-2, with D possibly matching TRBD1 (5 bases). Germline CDR1 and CDR2: ENHRY and SYGVKD. The CDR3 is made up of 14 amino acids. V was clipped by 11 bases and J by 4 bases, with 17 bases between them. CDR3 in amino acids: CASWVPQGTGELFF. Written as DNA, the CDR3 is TGTGCCTCCTGGGTCCCCCAGGGCACCGGGGAGCTGTTTTTT.

The chain carries TRBV18 and TRBJ1-1; D call uncertain. The V gene lost 3 bases and the J gene lost 1 base, with 9 bases spanning the gap. Germline lookup yields CDR1 KGHSH and CDR2 LQKENI. The CDR3 is made up of 14 amino acids. CDR3 sequence reads: CASSPPSPNTEAFF. The CDR3 DNA follows: TGTGCCAGCTCACCCCCGTCCCCGAACACTGAAGCTTTCTTT.